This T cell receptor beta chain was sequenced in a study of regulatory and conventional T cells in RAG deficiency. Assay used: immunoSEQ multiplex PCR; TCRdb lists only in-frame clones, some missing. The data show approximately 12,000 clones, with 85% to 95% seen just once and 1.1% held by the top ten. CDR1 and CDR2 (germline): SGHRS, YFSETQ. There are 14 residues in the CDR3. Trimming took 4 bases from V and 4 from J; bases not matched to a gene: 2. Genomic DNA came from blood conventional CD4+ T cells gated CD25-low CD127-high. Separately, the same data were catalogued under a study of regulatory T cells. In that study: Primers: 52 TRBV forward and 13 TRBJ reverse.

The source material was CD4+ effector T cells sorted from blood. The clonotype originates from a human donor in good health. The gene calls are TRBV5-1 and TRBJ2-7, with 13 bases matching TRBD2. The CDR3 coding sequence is TGCGCCAGCAGCACTAGCGGGGGGGCGTACGAGCAGTACTTC. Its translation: CASSTSGGAYEQYF.